One and the same sample provided the 18 T cell receptor beta chains below, sequenced in a study of T cell responses to AZD1222 COVID-19 vaccine. Measured with immunoSEQ multiplex PCR; TCRdb has only the in-frame clones, and not every one. Of 150,000 to 200,000 clones listed, approximately 92% are singletons. This specimen was peripheral blood, taken on day 0 of AZD1222 vaccination. Receptors were obtained from an adult in good health.

The genes are TRBV5-1 and TRBJ2-7; D gene unclear. The CDR3 consists of 14 residues. The ends were cut back, 0 bases at V and 0 bases at J, with 7 bases in the middle. Germline assignment: CDR1 SGHRS and CDR2 YFSETQ. The CDR3 DNA reads TGCGCCAGCAGCTTGGACGTCGCCTCCTACGAGCAGTACTTC. It specifies CASSLDVASYEQYF.

V gene TRBV7-9 combines with J gene TRBJ2-1; D may be TRBD1 (6 bases). This CDR3 contains 15 residues. The V gene lost 3 bases and the J gene lost 7 bases, with 16 bases spanning the gap. In germline, CDR1 is SEHNR, CDR2 FQNEAQ (reference sequence). The CDR3 protein is CASSFGTPDFNEQFF. In DNA form, the CDR3 reads TGTGCCAGCAGCTTTGGGACACCAGATTTTAATGAGCAGTTCTTC.

The genes are TRBV15 and TRBJ2-5, with TRBD2 identical over 9 bases. Trimming removed 0 bases from V and 5 bases from J; junction bases left unmatched: 7. The germline gives CDR1 LNHNV, CDR2 YYDKDF (reference sequence). The CDR3 is 16 amino acids. The CDR3 spells CATSRDSGGPGETQYF. CDR3 nucleotides: TGTGCCACCAGCAGAGATAGCGGGGGCCCCGGGGAGACCCAGTACTTC.

The chain combines TRBV25-1 with TRBJ2-3, with D possibly TRBD1 on 5 matching bases. From germline, CDR1 is MGHDK and CDR2 SYGVNS. The CDR3 totals 14 residues. The V gene lost 4 bases and the J gene lost 1 base, with 9 bases spanning the gap. Here the CDR3 DNA reads TGTGCCAGCAGTGCCCCCAGGGGCACAGATACGCAGTATTTT. Translated, it gives CASSAPRGTDTQYF. The complete variable domain, with remaining parts taken from reference TRBV25-1 and TRBJ2-3, reads EADIYQTPRYLVIGTGKKITLECSQTMGHDKMYWYQQDPGMELHLIHYSYGVNSTEKGDLSSESTVSRIRTEHFPLTLESARPSHTSQYLCASSAPRGTDTQYFGPGTRLTVL.

The V gene is TRBV12-5, the J gene TRBJ2-7, with D perhaps being TRBD1 or TRBD2 (5 bases each). Germline assignment: CDR1 LGHNT and CDR2 FRNRAP. This CDR3 is 12 amino acids long. Between the trimmed V and J ends, which lost 1 base and 11 bases, there was a span of 12 bases. The CDR3 reads CASGLADLGEYF. For the CDR3, the DNA is TGTGCTAGTGGTTTGGCCGACTTGGGGGAGTACTTC.

V and J are TRBV7-2 and TRBJ1-1, with TRBD1 as a possible D gene (5 bases). The CDR3 loop spans 15 amino acids. Germline V gives CDR1 SGHTA, CDR2 FQGNSA. The V and J ends lost 2 bases and 1 base respectively, with 11 bases between them. The CDR3 loop is CASSLMGDQNTEAFF. In nucleotides, the CDR3 is TGTGCCAGCAGCTTAATGGGGGACCAGAACACTGAAGCTTTCTTT.

Only a few counts were recorded for this clone. The chain combines TRBV7-2 with TRBJ1-3, with D uncertain. Germline-derived CDR1 and CDR2 are SGHTA and FQGNSA. The CDR3 extends over 18 amino acids. Between the trimmed V and J ends, which lost 1 base and 0 bases, there was a span of 16 bases. CDR3: CASSLEQPSGISGNTIYF. CDR3 nucleotides: TGTGCCAGCAGCTTAGAACAGCCCTCAGGAATCTCTGGAAACACCATATATTTT.

The rearrangement uses TRBV5-1 and TRBJ2-1, with 10 bases fitting TRBD2. With 6 bases clipped from V and 10 bases from J, the junction kept 16 bases outside the gene matches. This CDR3 spans 16 amino acids. Germline V CDR1 and CDR2: SGHRS, YFSETQ. The DNA for the CDR3 is TGCGCCAGCAACGTCGATATAGCGGGGGGCCATGCGGAGCAGTTCTTC. It encodes CASNVDIAGGHAEQFF.

The chain is built from TRBV5-1 and TRBJ2-7, with D possibly called TRBD1 or TRBD2 (5 bases each). CDR3 length: 14 residues. Trimming shortened V by 1 base and J by 4 bases, and 12 bases separated the two germline ends. Germline loops: CDR1 SGHRS, CDR2 YFSETQ. The CDR3 coding sequence is TGCGCCAGCAGCTTGTCCCAGGGAGTGTACGAGCAGTACTTC. Residues: CASSLSQGVYEQYF.

V is TRBV6-5 and J is TRBJ1-5, with 10 bases aligning to TRBD1. Germline CDR1 MNHEY, CDR2 SVGAGI. The V segment lost 7 bases and the J segment 6 bases; nucleotides outside the gene matches: 9. The CDR3 has 15 amino acids. CDR3 DNA: TGTGCCAGCATTTGGGACAGGGGAGGCCGTCAGCCCCAGCATTTT. It yields the protein CASIWDRGGRQPQHF.

The J gene is TRBJ2-5, the V gene TRBV7-6; 7 positions agree with TRBD2. The J segment lost 5 bases and the V segment lost 0 bases, leaving 6 bases of the junction unmatched. CDR1 and CDR2 from the germline V gene are SGHVS and FNYEAQ. This CDR3 spans 15 amino acids. This chain's CDR3 is CASSLAVREGETQYF. The CDR3, as DNA: TGTGCCAGCAGCTTAGCGGTCAGGGAGGGGGAGACCCAGTACTTC.

The chain links TRBV19 to TRBJ2-3; D possibly corresponds to TRBD2 (5 bases). This CDR3 is built from 14 residues. Deletions cut 1 base from V and 8 bases from J, with 13 bases between. Germline V gives CDR1 LNHDA, CDR2 SQIVND (reference sequence). The chain's CDR3 is CASSIASLEGTQYF. CDR3 bases: TGTGCCAGTAGTATAGCAAGTTTAGAGGGTACGCAGTATTTT.

Here the CDR3 reads CASSVSEGNTMSEQFF. The CDR3 region has the DNA TGTGCCAGCAGCGTATCGGAAGGGAATACGATGTCTGAGCAGTTCTTC. This chain links TRBV9 with TRBJ2-1; D gene ambiguous. The CDR3 totals 16 residues. Trimming stripped 1 base from V and 9 bases from J, with 20 bases between. Germline CDR1 reads SGDLS; CDR2 reads YYNGEE.

The rearrangement links TRBV7-8 to TRBJ1-3; D not resolved. The V gene lost 0 bases and the J gene lost 4 bases, with 4 bases spanning the gap. The CDR3 has 13 residues. From germline, CDR1 is SGHVS and CDR2 FQNEAQ. The CDR3 DNA sequence: TGTGCCAGCAGCTTAGCCGGCGGAAACACCATATATTTT. As protein: CASSLAGGNTIYF.

The rearrangement uses TRBV11-3 and TRBJ2-3, with 7 nucleotides matching TRBD1. Germline lookup yields CDR1 SGHNT and CDR2 YENEEA. V shed 3 bases and J 6 bases; nucleotides not matched to a gene: 18. The CDR3 loop spans 18 amino acids. The CDR3, as DNA: TGTGCCAGCAGCTTGAGACAGGGTATGGGGATTTCAATGGATACGCAGTATTTT. This translates into CASSLRQGMGISMDTQYF.

The CDR3 loop reads CASSLATGNTEAFF. In DNA form, the CDR3 reads TGTGCCAGCAGCTTAGCGACTGGGAACACTGAAGCTTTCTTT. The chain combines TRBV7-9 with TRBJ1-1; D gene uncertain. Germline loops: CDR1 SEHNR, CDR2 FQNEAQ (reference sequence). Trimming took 0 bases from V and 1 from J, leaving 6 bases between them. The length of the CDR3 is 14 residues.

The J gene is TRBJ1-3, the V gene TRBV30; 7 bases line up with TRBD1. Germline-derived CDR1 and CDR2 are GTSNPN and SVGIG (reference sequence). This CDR3 has 13 amino acids. The J segment lost 7 bases and the V segment lost 8 bases, leaving 11 bases of the junction unmatched. The CDR3 region has the DNA TGTGCCGGAAGATTTGGACAGGAGAACACCATATATTTT. It is translated as CAGRFGQENTIYF.

In this sample, this clone turned up once. The genes are TRBV2 and TRBJ1-1; no definite D call. V was cut by 2 bases and J by 8 bases, with 9 bases left in between. The CDR3 covers 12 residues. Looked up from germline, CDR1 is SNHLY and CDR2 is FYNNEI. The CDR3 reads CASSEWGREAFF. The CDR3, as DNA: TGTGCCAGCAGTGAATGGGGTCGCGAAGCTTTCTTT.